Listed here are 21 T cell receptor beta chains from one sample, sequenced in a study of radiation and T cells in renal cell carcinoma. Time point given: baseline pretreatment blood. Sample treatment: 15 Gy SBRT to primary tumor, nephrectomy 4 weeks later. The method was immunoSEQ multiplex PCR; TCRdb's version includes in-frame clones alone and lacks a portion of them. The repertoire has more than 75,000 clones, under 90% of them found once; the top ten carry roughly 6.1%. Material: blood, obtained from a patient whose treatment included radiotherapy and nephrectomy. Source of these receptors: a man between 60 and 75 years old with renal cell carcinoma.

The chain combines TRBV5-4 with TRBJ2-1; tentatively, D is TRBD2 (5 bases). Deletions cut 3 bases from V and 9 bases from J, with 7 bases between. Germline CDR1 reads SGHNT; CDR2 reads YYREEE (reference sequence). The CDR3 spans 11 residues. CDR3 sequence: CASSSEGEQFF. The DNA of the CDR3 is TGTGCCAGCAGCTCCGAGGGTGAGCAGTTCTTC.

V is TRBV9 and J is TRBJ1-3; unclear D gene. The CDR3 is 14 amino acids. Germline V gives CDR1 SGDLS, CDR2 YYNGEE. V lost 0 bases to trimming and J lost 2 bases, with 6 bases between them. Here the CDR3 DNA reads TGTGCCAGCAGCGTAGGGAGGCCTGGAAACACCATATATTTT. Protein sequence: CASSVGRPGNTIYF. Full variable domain (rest looked up from reference TRBV9 and TRBJ1-3): DSGVTQTPKHLITATGQRVTLRCSPRSGDLSVYWYQQSLDQGLQFLIQYYNGEERAKGNILERFSAQQFPDLHSELNLSSLELGDSALYFCASSVGRPGNTIYFGEGSWLTVV.

This clone has only a few counts. The chain carries TRBV29-1 and TRBJ2-5, with 12 bases identical to TRBD2. The germline gives CDR1 SQVTM, CDR2 ANQGSEA. The CDR3 runs to 14 residues. The V segment lost 7 bases and the J segment 5 bases; nucleotides outside the gene matches: 8. This chain's CDR3 is CSAPLAGGIETQYF. CDR3 nucleotides: TGCAGCGCTCCCCTAGCGGGAGGGATTGAGACCCAGTACTTC.

The rearrangement uses TRBV5-6 and TRBJ2-3; 7 nucleotides align to TRBD2. J lost 7 bases, V lost 2 bases, and 10 bases had no gene match. This CDR3 spans 15 amino acids. Germline V gene sequence: CDR1 SGHDT, CDR2 YYEEEE. CDR3 loop: CASSFEGEGGYTQYF. The CDR3 DNA is TGTGCCAGCAGCTTCGAAGGGGAGGGCGGATATACGCAGTATTTT.

The gene calls are TRBV28 and TRBJ2-7, with 7 bases identical to TRBD2. V was pared by 6 bases and J by 2 bases, with 7 bases of the junction left unmatched. The CDR3 has 14 amino acids. The V gene's germline CDR1 is MDHEN and CDR2 SYDVKM. The CDR3 DNA sequence: TGTGCCAGCAGCCAACTAGCGATCACCTACGAGCAGTACTTC. Amino acids: CASSQLAITYEQYF.

This clone was picked up one time. V is TRBV11-2 and J is TRBJ2-3; D unresolved. Germline CDR1 is SGHAT and CDR2 is FQNNGV. The CDR3 extends over 17 amino acids. V dropped 0 bases and J dropped 4 bases, with 17 bases sitting between them. CDR3 loop: CASSLDNLGERPDTQYF. The CDR3 DNA sequence: TGTGCCAGCAGCTTAGATAATTTGGGCGAGCGACCAGATACGCAGTATTTT.

The chain recombines TRBV27 with TRBJ2-5; weak D call: TRBD2 (6 bases). Germline lookup yields CDR1 MNHEY and CDR2 SMNVEV (reference sequence). Between the trimmed V and J ends, which lost 8 bases and 5 bases, there was a span of 21 bases. The CDR3 has 15 amino acids. The CDR3 nucleotides read TGTGCCAGCGCCTTCGTCGGAGGGTTGAGGGAGACCCAGTACTTC. Its translation is CASAFVGGLRETQYF.

This clone showed up just once. This sequence joins TRBV28 and TRBJ1-4, with 9 bases aligning to TRBD1. Per germline, CDR1 MDHEN and CDR2 SYDVKM. This CDR3 region has 16 residues. Trimming removed 3 bases from V and 6 bases from J; junction bases left unmatched: 8. In DNA, the CDR3 is TGTGCCAGCAGTTTCCTAACAGGGGGCAGGGATGAAAAACTGTTTTTT. Amino acid sequence: CASSFLTGGRDEKLFF.

The genes are TRBV6-5 and TRBJ2-5; 7 bases map to TRBD1. CDR1 is MNHEY, CDR2 SVGAGI, per germline. This CDR3 region has 13 residues. V lost 6 bases, J lost 11 bases, and 12 bases stayed unmatched. CDR3 DNA sequence: TGTGCCAGCAGGGCTAGGGGGCCCGGTGAGCAGTACTTC. Translation: CASRARGPGEQYF.

This sequence joins TRBV10-1 and TRBJ2-1, with D tentatively TRBD1 or TRBD2 (6 bases each). Germline CDR1 is WNHNN and CDR2 is SYGVQD (reference sequence). V lost 0 bases to trimming and J lost 4 bases, with 10 bases between them. This CDR3 has 15 residues. The chain's CDR3 is CASSESRGRYNEQFF. CDR3 DNA: TGCGCCAGCAGTGAGTCGAGGGGGAGGTACAATGAGCAGTTCTTC.

The rearrangement links TRBV11-3 to TRBJ2-3; D gene uncertain. This CDR3 region has 15 residues. Per the germline V gene, CDR1 is SGHNT and CDR2 is YENEEA. The V end lost 1 base, the J end lost 3 bases, and 11 bases lay between the germline ends. The CDR3 spells CASSLGMSGTDTQYF. In nucleotides, the CDR3 is TGTGCCAGCAGCTTAGGAATGTCTGGAACAGATACGCAGTATTTT. Looking up the rest from reference TRBV11-3 and TRBJ2-3 gives the full variable domain: EAGVVQSPRYKIIEKKQPVAFWCNPISGHNTLYWYLQNLGQGPELLIRYENEEAVDDSQLPKDRFSAERLKGVDSTLKIQPAELGDSAVYLCASSLGMSGTDTQYFGPGTRLTVL.

In its sample, this clone was seen once. This chain uses TRBV14 with TRBJ2-5, with 14 bases that match TRBD2. The V gene's germline CDR1 is SGHDN and CDR2 FVKESK. After removal of 1 base from V and 4 bases from J, the junction contained 2 bases not matched to a gene. CDR3 length: 16 amino acids. The CDR3 spells CASSQGTSGRRETQYF. As DNA, the CDR3 is TGTGCCAGCAGCCAAGGGACTAGCGGGAGGCGAGAGACCCAGTACTTC.

The chain couples TRBV25-1 to TRBJ2-1; TRBD2 matches 7 bases. This CDR3 spans 18 amino acids. V lost 6 bases, J lost 1 base, and 15 bases stayed unmatched. CDR1 is MGHDK, CDR2 SYGVNS, per germline. CDR3 region: CASSDWTRSPSSYNEQFF. CDR3 DNA: TGTGCCAGCAGCGATTGGACTAGATCCCCCTCGTCCTACAATGAGCAGTTCTTC.

The rearrangement links TRBV7-8 to TRBJ2-1; 12 nucleotides align to TRBD2. The ends lost 0 bases at V and 15 bases at J; junction bases unmatched: 12. The CDR3 is 16 residues long. CDR1 and CDR2 from the germline V gene are SGHVS and FQNEAQ. The CDR3 nucleotides are TGTGCCAGCAGCTTAGCGCGGCTAGCGGGAGGGCGCGATCGGTTCTTC. This sequence encodes CASSLARLAGGRDRFF.

The chain combines TRBV5-8 with TRBJ2-3; a weak D match, TRBD2 (5 bases). V shed 5 bases and J shed 5 bases, with 9 bases lying between them. Germline V lookup: CDR1 SGHTS, CDR2 YDEGEE. The CDR3 extends over 12 amino acids. This CDR3 is CASRRGLDTQYF. The DNA of the CDR3 is TGTGCCAGCAGACGCGGACTAGATACGCAGTATTTT.

This sequence joins TRBV28 and TRBJ1-1; D is unresolved. The CDR3 runs to 12 residues. Trimming removed 10 bases from V and 6 bases from J, with 15 bases in between. Germline V lookup: CDR1 MDHEN, CDR2 SYDVKM. As DNA, the CDR3 is TGTGCCACAAACCCGAGACTTTCTGAAGCTTTCTTT. Translated, it gives CATNPRLSEAFF. Full variable domain (outside the CDR3, taken from reference TRBV28 and TRBJ1-1): DVKVTQSSRYLVKRTGEKVFLECVQDMDHENMFWYRQDPGLGLRLIYFSYDVKMKEKGDIPEGYSVSREKKERFSLILESASTNQTSMYLCATNPRLSEAFFGQGTRLTVV.

The rearrangement joins TRBV28 to TRBJ2-7; 9 nucleotides line up with TRBD1. V gave up 4 bases and J gave up 7 bases; unmatched junction bases: 8. Germline-derived CDR1 and CDR2 are MDHEN and SYDVKM. The CDR3 has 14 amino acids. The CDR3: CASSSPGTGREQYF. CDR3 DNA: TGTGCCAGCAGTTCCCCCGGGACAGGGCGGGAGCAGTACTTC.

The chain carries TRBV29-1 and TRBJ1-2; D call uncertain. The CDR3 sequence is 13 residues long. V was trimmed by 6 bases and J by 5 bases, leaving 16 bases between them. The germline V gene has CDR1 SQVTM and CDR2 ANQGSEA. The chain's CDR3 is CSVAQTELYGYTF. The CDR3 DNA sequence: TGCAGCGTCGCACAGACGGAGCTATATGGCTACACCTTC.

The genes are TRBV18 and TRBJ2-3; D remains ambiguous. The CDR3 totals 13 residues. The germline V gene encodes CDR1 KGHSH and CDR2 LQKENI. Between the trimmed V and J ends, which lost 4 bases and 3 bases, there was a span of 8 bases. The CDR3 region is CASSRIETDTQYF. CDR3 sequence (DNA): TGTGCCAGCTCACGGATCGAGACAGATACGCAGTATTTT.

This rearrangement joins TRBV27 to TRBJ2-3, with a tentative D call TRBD1 (5 bases). Looked up from germline, CDR1 is MNHEY and CDR2 is SMNVEV (reference sequence). The CDR3 has 14 amino acids. Trimming shortened V by 3 bases and J by 2 bases, and 9 bases separated the two germline ends. For the CDR3, the DNA is TGTGCCAGCAGTTTCTCCAGGGCCACAGATACGCAGTATTTT. It translates to CASSFSRATDTQYF.

This clone is a singleton in its sample. The CDR3 is CASSLADTQYF. As DNA, the CDR3 is TGTGCCAGCAGCTTGGCAGATACGCAGTATTTT. The V gene is TRBV5-8, the J gene TRBJ2-3; D is uncertain. Germline V gene lookup returns CDR1 SGHTS and CDR2 YDEGEE. V was shortened by 0 bases and J by 4 bases, with 0 bases between the two germline ends. This CDR3 region has 11 residues.